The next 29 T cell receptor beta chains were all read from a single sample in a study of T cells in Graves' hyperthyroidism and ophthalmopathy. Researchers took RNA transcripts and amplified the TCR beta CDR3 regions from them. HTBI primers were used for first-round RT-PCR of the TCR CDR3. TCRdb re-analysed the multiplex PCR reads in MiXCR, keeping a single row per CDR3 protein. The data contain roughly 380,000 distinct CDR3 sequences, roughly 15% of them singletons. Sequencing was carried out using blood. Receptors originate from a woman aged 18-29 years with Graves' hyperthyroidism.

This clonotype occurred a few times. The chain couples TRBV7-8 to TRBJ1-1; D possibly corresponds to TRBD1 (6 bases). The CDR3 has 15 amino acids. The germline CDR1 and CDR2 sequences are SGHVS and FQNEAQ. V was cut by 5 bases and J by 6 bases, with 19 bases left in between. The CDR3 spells CASSLLQGRKAEAFF. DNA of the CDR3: TGTGCCAGCAGCCTCCTACAGGGTCGAAAGGCTGAAGCTTTCTTT.

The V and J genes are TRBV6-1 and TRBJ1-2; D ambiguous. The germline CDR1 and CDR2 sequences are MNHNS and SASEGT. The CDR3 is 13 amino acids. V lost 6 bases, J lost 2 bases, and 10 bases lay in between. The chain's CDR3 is CASSQLLNYGYTF. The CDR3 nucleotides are TGTGCCAGCAGCCAGCTGCTAAACTATGGCTACACCTTC.

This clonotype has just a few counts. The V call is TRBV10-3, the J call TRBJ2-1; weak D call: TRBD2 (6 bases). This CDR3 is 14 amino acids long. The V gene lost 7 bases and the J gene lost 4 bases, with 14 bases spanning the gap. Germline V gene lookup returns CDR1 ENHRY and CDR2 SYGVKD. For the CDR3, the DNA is TGTGCCATCAATGTGGGGGGAGTTTACAATGAGCAGTTCTTC. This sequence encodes CAINVGGVYNEQFF.

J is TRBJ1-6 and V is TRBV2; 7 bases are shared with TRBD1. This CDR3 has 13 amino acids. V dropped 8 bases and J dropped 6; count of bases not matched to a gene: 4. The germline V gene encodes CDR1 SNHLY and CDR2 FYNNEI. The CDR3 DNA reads TGTGCCAGCTCTGGACAGGCTAATTCACCCCTCCACTTT. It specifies CASSGQANSPLHF.

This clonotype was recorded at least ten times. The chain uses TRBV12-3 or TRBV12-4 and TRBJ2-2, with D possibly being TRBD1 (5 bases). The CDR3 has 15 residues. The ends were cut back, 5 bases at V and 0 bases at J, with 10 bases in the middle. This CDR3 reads CASSLDTPNTGELFF. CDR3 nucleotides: TGTGCCAGCAGTCTGGACACCCCGAACACCGGGGAGCTGTTTTTT.

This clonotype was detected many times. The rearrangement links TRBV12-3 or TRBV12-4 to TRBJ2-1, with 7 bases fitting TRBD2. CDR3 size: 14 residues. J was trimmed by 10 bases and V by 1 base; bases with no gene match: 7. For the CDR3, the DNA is TGTGCCAGCAGTTTAGGCGGGAGTTTGACGGAGCAGTTCTTC. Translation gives CASSLGGSLTEQFF.

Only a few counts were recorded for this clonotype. The CDR3 DNA reads as TGTGCCAGCAGCCAAGACCGACTACTACCAGATACGCAGTATTTT. Translating gives CASSQDRLLPDTQYF. The rearrangement uses TRBV4-2 and TRBJ2-3; the D gene is possibly TRBD2 (5 bases). Trimming removed 0 bases at V and 4 bases at J, with 11 bases between. Germline CDR1 reads LGHNA; CDR2 reads YNFKEQ. CDR3 size: 15 residues.

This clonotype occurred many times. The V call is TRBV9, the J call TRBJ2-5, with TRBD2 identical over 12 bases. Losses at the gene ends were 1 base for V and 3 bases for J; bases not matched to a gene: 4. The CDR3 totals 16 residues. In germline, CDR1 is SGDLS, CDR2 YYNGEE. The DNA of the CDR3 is TGTGCCAGCAGCGTAACGAGACTAGCGGGAGAAGAGACCCAGTACTTC. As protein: CASSVTRLAGEETQYF.

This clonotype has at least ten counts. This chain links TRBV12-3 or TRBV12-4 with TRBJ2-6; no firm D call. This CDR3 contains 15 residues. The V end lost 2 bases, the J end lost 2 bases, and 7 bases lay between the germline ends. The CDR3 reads CASSLRAPGANVLTF. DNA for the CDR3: TGTGCCAGCAGTTTAAGGGCTCCTGGGGCCAACGTCCTGACTTTC.

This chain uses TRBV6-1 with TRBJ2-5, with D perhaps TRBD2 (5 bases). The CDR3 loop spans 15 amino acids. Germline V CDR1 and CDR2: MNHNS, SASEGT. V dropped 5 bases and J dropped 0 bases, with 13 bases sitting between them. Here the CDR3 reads CASSLSGTYQETQYF. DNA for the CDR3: TGTGCCAGCAGTTTAAGCGGAACGTACCAAGAGACCCAGTACTTC.

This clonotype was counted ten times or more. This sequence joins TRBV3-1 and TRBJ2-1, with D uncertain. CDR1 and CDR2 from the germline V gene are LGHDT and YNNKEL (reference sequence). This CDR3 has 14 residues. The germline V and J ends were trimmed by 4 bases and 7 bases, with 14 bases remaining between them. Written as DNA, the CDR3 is TGTGCCAGCAGCCCTCTGACACGGATGAATGAGCAGTTCTTC. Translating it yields CASSPLTRMNEQFF.

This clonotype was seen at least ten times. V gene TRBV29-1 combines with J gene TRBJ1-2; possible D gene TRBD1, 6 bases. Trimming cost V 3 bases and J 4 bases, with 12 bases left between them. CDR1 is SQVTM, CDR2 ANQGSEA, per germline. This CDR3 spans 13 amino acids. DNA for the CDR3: TGCAGCGTTGAGGCAGGGGTTCGCTATGGCTACACCTTC. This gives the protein CSVEAGVRYGYTF.

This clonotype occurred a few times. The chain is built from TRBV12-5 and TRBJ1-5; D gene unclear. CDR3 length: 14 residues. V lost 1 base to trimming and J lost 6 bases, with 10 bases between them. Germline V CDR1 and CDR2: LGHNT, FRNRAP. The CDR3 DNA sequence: TGTGCTAGTGGTTTGGATGTCTACGCTCAGCCCCAGCATTTT. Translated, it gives CASGLDVYAQPQHF.

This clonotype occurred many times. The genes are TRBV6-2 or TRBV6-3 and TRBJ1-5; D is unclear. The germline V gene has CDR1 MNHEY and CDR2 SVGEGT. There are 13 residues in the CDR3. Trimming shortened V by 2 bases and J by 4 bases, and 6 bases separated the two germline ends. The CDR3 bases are TGTGCCAGCAGTTACAATACGAATCAGCCCCAGCATTTT. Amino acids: CASSYNTNQPQHF.

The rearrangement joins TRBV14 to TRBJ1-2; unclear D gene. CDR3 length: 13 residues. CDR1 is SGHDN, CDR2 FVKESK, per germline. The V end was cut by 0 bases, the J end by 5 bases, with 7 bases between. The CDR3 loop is CASSQDIQYGYTF. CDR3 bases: TGTGCCAGCAGCCAAGATATTCAGTATGGCTACACCTTC.

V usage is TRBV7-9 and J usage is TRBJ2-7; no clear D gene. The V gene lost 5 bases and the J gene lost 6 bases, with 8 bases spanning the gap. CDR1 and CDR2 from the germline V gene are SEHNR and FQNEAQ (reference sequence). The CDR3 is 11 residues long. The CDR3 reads CASSADVEQYF. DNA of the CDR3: TGTGCCAGCAGCGCGGATGTCGAGCAGTACTTC.

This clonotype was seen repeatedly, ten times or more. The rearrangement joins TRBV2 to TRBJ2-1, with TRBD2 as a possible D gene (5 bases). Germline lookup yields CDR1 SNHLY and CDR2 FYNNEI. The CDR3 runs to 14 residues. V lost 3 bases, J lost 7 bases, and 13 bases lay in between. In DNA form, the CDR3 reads TGTGCCAGCAGTGATCTCCTAATAGCGAATGAGCAGTTCTTC. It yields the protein CASSDLLIANEQFF.

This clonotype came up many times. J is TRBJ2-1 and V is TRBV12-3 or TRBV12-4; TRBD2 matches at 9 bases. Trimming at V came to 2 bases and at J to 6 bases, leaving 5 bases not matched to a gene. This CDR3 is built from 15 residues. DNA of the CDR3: TGTGCCAGCAGTTTACTCGCGGGAGGGCCCAATGAGCAGTTCTTC. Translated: CASSLLAGGPNEQFF.

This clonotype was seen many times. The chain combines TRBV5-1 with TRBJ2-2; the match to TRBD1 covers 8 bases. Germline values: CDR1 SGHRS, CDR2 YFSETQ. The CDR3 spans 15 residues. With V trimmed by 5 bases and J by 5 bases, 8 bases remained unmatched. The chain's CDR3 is CASSSGTGGTGELFF. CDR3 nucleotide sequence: TGCGCCAGCAGTTCCGGGACAGGTGGGACCGGGGAGCTGTTTTTT.

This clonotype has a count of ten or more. For the CDR3, the DNA is TGTGCCAGCAGCTTACGGTCTAGCGGGAGTCGTATCCGGACAGATACGCAGTATTTT. It is translated as CASSLRSSGSRIRTDTQYF. V and J are TRBV7-8 and TRBJ2-3; 10 bases are a match to TRBD2. Germline V gene lookup returns CDR1 SGHVS and CDR2 FQNEAQ. The ends lost 2 bases at V and 3 bases at J; junction bases unmatched: 14. CDR3 length equals 19 residues.

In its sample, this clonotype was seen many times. The CDR3 is CASSLEVRFMNTEAFF. Here the CDR3 DNA reads TGTGCCAGCAGCTTAGAGGTCCGGTTTATGAACACTGAAGCTTTCTTT. The chain links TRBV7-2 to TRBJ1-1; D uncertain. Trimming took 1 base from V and 0 from J, leaving 12 bases between them. The CDR3 consists of 16 residues. Germline V CDR1 and CDR2: SGHTA, FQGNSA.

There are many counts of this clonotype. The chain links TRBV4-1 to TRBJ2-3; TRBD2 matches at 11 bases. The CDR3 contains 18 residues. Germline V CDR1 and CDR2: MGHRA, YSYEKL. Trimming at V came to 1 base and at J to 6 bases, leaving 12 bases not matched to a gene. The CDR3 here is CASSQGFGTSGSRDTQYF. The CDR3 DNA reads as TGCGCCAGCAGCCAAGGGTTCGGTACTAGCGGGAGTAGGGATACGCAGTATTTT.

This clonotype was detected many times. CDR3 loop: CASTGNLYEQYF. The CDR3 DNA reads as TGTGCCAGCACTGGCAACCTCTACGAGCAGTACTTC. The V gene is TRBV11-1, the J gene TRBJ2-7; D uncertain. Germline loops: CDR1 SGHAT, CDR2 FQDESV (reference sequence). This CDR3 has 12 amino acids. Trimming took 7 bases from V and 3 from J, leaving 10 bases between them.

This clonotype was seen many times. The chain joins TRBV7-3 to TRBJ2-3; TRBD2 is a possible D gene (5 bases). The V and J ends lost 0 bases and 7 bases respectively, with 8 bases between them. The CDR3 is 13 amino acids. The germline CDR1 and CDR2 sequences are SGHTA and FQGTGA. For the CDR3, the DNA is TGTGCCAGCAGCTTAACTCGGGGAAATACGCAGTATTTT. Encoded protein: CASSLTRGNTQYF.

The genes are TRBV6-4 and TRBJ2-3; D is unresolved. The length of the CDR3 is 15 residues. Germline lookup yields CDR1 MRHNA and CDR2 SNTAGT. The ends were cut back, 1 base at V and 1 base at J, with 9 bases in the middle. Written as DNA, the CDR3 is TGTGCCAGCAGTGACTACGGACGGGGCACAGATACGCAGTATTTT. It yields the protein CASSDYGRGTDTQYF.

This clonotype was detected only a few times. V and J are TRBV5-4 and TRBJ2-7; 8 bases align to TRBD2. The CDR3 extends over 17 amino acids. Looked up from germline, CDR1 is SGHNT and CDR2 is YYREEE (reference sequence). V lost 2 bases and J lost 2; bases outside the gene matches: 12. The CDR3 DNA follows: TGTGCCAGCAGCTTCCTCCAAACTAGCGGCCGACCCTACGAGCAGTACTTC. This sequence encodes CASSFLQTSGRPYEQYF.

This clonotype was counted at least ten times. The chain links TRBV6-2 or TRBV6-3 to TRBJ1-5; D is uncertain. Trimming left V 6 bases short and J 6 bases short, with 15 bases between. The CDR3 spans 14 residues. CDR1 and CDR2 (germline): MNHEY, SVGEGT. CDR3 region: CASSYGVRLQPQHF. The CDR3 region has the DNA TGTGCCAGCAGCTATGGGGTCCGCCTTCAGCCCCAGCATTTT.

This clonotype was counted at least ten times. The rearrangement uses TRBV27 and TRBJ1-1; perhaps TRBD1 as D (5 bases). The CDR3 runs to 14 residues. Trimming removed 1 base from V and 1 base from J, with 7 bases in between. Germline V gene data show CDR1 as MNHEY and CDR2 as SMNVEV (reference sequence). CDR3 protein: CASSLLGQNTEAFF. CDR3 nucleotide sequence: TGTGCCAGCAGTTTATTGGGGCAGAACACTGAAGCTTTCTTT.

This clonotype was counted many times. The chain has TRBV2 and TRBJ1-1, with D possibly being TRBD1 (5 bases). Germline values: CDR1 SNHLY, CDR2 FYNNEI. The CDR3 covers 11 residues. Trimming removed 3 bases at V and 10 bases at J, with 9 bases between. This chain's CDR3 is CASSDPGGAFF. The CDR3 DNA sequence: TGTGCCAGCAGTGACCCGGGGGGAGCTTTCTTT.